The T cell receptor beta chain under discussion was sequenced for a study of early T cells in non-severe SARS-CoV-2 infection. Overall study context: The study sequenced bulk RNA from unsorted whole blood, with chains unpaired. Study-level findings and limits: Anti-spike CD8 specificities were favored by VDJdb matching, whose results missed private and CD4 specificities.

In its sample, this clonotype was seen many times. Its antigen is not identified. From the 5' RACE reads, TCRdb called clonotypes with MiXCR, one entry per CDR3 protein. This sample has approximately 70,000 distinct CDR3 sequences, with 3.5% to 6% found just once. Trimming took 2 bases from V and 4 from J, leaving 15 bases between them. This CDR3 is 15 amino acids long. Germline CDR1 is MNHEY and CDR2 is SVGAGI. Material: whole blood, obtained at baseline. The V and J genes are TRBV6-5 and TRBJ2-7, with D possibly being TRBD1 (5 bases). The sequence was obtained from an adult who was a healthcare worker with PCR-confirmed SARS-CoV-2 infection or an uninfected control (not recorded which). The donor label of this sample is uncertain. CDR3 sequence reads: CASSYRGQGSYEQYF. The CDR3 DNA is TGTGCCAGCAGTTACAGGGGCCAGGGTAGTTACGAGCAGTACTTC.